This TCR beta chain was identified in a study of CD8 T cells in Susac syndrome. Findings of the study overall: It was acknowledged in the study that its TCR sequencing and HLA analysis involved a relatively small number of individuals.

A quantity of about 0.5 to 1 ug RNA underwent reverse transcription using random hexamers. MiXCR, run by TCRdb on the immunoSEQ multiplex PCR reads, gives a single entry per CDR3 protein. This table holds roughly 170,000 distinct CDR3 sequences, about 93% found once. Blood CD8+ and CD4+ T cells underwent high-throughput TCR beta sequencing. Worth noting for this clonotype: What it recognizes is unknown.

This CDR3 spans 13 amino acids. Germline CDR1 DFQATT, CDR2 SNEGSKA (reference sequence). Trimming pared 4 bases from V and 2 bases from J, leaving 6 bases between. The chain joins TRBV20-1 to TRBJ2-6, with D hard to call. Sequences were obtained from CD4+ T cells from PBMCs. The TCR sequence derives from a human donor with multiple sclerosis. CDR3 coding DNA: TGCAGTGCTATGGATACTGGGGCCAACGTCCTGACTTTC. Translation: CSAMDTGANVLTF.